This TCR beta chain was sequenced during a study of a mutant IDH1 vaccine in newly diagnosed glioma. Indicated time point: baseline, week 1 (first vaccination visit). The treatment denotes: pre-vaccination baseline after standard-of-care therapy. Those who donated had recent WHO grade 3 or 4 IDH1-mutant, ATRX-lost astrocytomas. Clones were read by immunoSEQ multiplex PCR, and TCRdb kept only the in-frame ones, dropping some. The table lists tens of thousands of clones, roughly 92% of them singletons. Germline values: CDR1 DFQATT, CDR2 SNEGSKA (reference sequence). The CDR3 length is 11 residues. Trimming removed 6 bases at V and 5 bases at J, with 8 bases between.

The TCR sequence derives from a man younger than 35 with glioma. The chain employs TRBV20-1 and TRBJ2-1; D is ambiguous. This sample comprised PBMCs, obtained from a glioma patient treated with radiotherapy, temozolomide or both. The CDR3 protein is CSASVHNEQFF. The CDR3 DNA is TGCAGTGCCTCGGTCCACAATGAGCAGTTCTTC.